Below are 22 T cell receptor beta chains sequenced from a single sample in a study of blood T cell repertoires in COVID-19. Only in-frame clones appear in the TCRdb table, and some are missing; sequencing was by immunoSEQ multiplex PCR. Counted here are hundreds of thousands of clones, approximately 86% occurring once; the ten biggest clones make up more than 8.5%. Material for sequencing was PBMCs or T cells enriched from blood (not recorded which). These receptors were obtained from a woman aged 18-29 years who had recovered from COVID-19.

The V and J genes are TRBV10-3 and TRBJ2-1, with 10 bases fitting TRBD1. CDR1 ENHRY and CDR2 SYGVKD come from the germline V gene. The J segment lost 7 bases and the V segment lost 6 bases, leaving 9 bases of the junction unmatched. The CDR3 has 15 amino acids. The CDR3 nucleotides are TGTGCCATCAGAAGAGACAGGGGGCTTCTGAATGAGCAGTTCTTC. Translating gives CAIRRDRGLLNEQFF.

The V gene is TRBV30, the J gene TRBJ1-1, with 8 nucleotides matching TRBD1. In germline, CDR1 is GTSNPN, CDR2 SVGIG (reference sequence). CDR3 size: 14 residues. With 3 bases clipped from V and 4 bases from J, the junction kept 7 bases outside the gene matches. Written as DNA, the CDR3 is TGTGCCTGGAGAACCCACGGACAGGGCACTGAAGCTTTCTTT. It is translated as CAWRTHGQGTEAFF.

V and J are TRBV13 and TRBJ2-7, with a possible D match to TRBD1 (5 bases). V lost 4 bases, J lost 3 bases, and 13 bases lay in between. Germline CDR1 reads PRHDT; CDR2 reads FYEKMQ (reference sequence). The CDR3 has 14 amino acids. The CDR3 nucleotides are TGTGCCAGCAGCTCCCTGACAGTTGGCTACGAGCAGTACTTC. Its protein is CASSSLTVGYEQYF.

This chain links TRBV6-4 with TRBJ2-3; D remains ambiguous. Germline values: CDR1 MRHNA, CDR2 SNTAGT. Trimming pared 4 bases from V and 5 bases from J, leaving 10 bases between. The CDR3 consists of 13 residues. Written as DNA, the CDR3 is TGTGCCAGCAGTGGCGTCTCTGGAGATACGCAGTATTTT. It specifies CASSGVSGDTQYF.

The J gene is TRBJ2-5, the V gene TRBV28, with 8 bases identical to TRBD2. This CDR3 spans 14 amino acids. The V gene's germline CDR1 is MDHEN and CDR2 SYDVKM. Trimming took 10 bases from V and 4 from J; bases not matched to a gene: 11. CDR3 amino acids: CATGSSGGAETQYF. In DNA, the CDR3 is TGTGCCACCGGTTCGAGCGGGGGCGCAGAGACCCAGTACTTC.

The gene calls are TRBV7-9 and TRBJ2-1; the D is unclear. The V gene lost 1 base and the J gene lost 7 bases, with 17 bases spanning the gap. Germline V gene sequence: CDR1 SEHNR, CDR2 FQNEAQ (reference sequence). The CDR3 is made up of 16 amino acids. CDR3 coding DNA: TGTGCCAGCAGCTTAGAGTTTGCAGGTCTCGGAAATGAGCAGTTCTTC. As protein: CASSLEFAGLGNEQFF.

The rearrangement uses TRBV6-5 and TRBJ1-5; D gene unclear. The V end was cut by 6 bases, the J end by 5 bases, with 8 bases between. Per the germline V gene, CDR1 is MNHEY and CDR2 is SVGAGI. The CDR3 spans 12 residues. CDR3 nucleotides: TGTGCCAGCAGGCGGTGGGATCAGCCCCAGCATTTT. It codes for CASRRWDQPQHF.

The chain recombines TRBV5-5 with TRBJ1-5, with D uncertain. V lost 0 bases and J lost 0, with 16 bases in between. This CDR3 region has 18 residues. The germline V gene has CDR1 SGHKS and CDR2 YYEKEE (reference sequence). CDR3 amino acids: CASSLALAGLYSNQPQHF. For the CDR3, the DNA is TGTGCCAGCAGCTTGGCCTTGGCAGGTCTTTATAGCAATCAGCCCCAGCATTTT.

This clone occurred a few times. The chain uses TRBV6-5 and TRBJ1-3; 7 nucleotides match TRBD1. Germline V lookup: CDR1 MNHEY, CDR2 SVGAGI. J gave up 4 bases and V 6 bases, and 3 bases lay outside the gene matches. This CDR3 region has 13 residues. Here the CDR3 DNA reads TGTGCCAGCAGCCGGACAGGAGGAAACACCATATATTTT. Encoded protein: CASSRTGGNTIYF.

The chain recombines TRBV7-2 with TRBJ2-1, with D maybe TRBD1 (6 bases). Trimming took 3 bases from V and 10 from J, leaving 19 bases between them. Germline V gene data show CDR1 as SGHTA and CDR2 as FQGNSA. The length of the CDR3 is 15 residues. The CDR3 DNA sequence: TGTGCCAGCAGCTTGGACAGCATCCCGTTTGGGGAGCAGTTCTTC. Translation gives CASSLDSIPFGEQFF.

This chain links TRBV5-1 with TRBJ1-2; D call uncertain. The CDR3 consists of 15 residues. Germline loops: CDR1 SGHRS, CDR2 YFSETQ. V lost 0 bases and J 0 bases, leaving 9 bases between the germline ends. The CDR3 DNA is TGCGCCAGCAGCTTGGTCGGAGGAGCTAACTATGGCTACACCTTC. Translated: CASSLVGGANYGYTF.

The chain joins TRBV4-3 to TRBJ1-4; 7 positions match TRBD1. The V gene's germline CDR1 is LGHNA and CDR2 YSLEER. Losses at the gene ends were 0 bases for V and 5 bases for J; bases not matched to a gene: 18. CDR3 length: 20 residues. The CDR3 nucleotides read TGCGCCAGCAGCCAAGAAGGCCCCGGGACAGAAGAACGTCGCAATGAAAAACTGTTTTTT. It codes for CASSQEGPGTEERRNEKLFF.

The chain combines TRBV4-3 with TRBJ2-3, with 9 positions matching TRBD2. CDR1 and CDR2 (germline): LGHNA, YSLEER. The CDR3 contains 18 residues. The trim removed 1 base at V and 7 bases at J, leaving 15 bases unmatched. CDR3 sequence (DNA): TGCGCCAGCAGCCAAGCCATGAGGGTGAGCGGGGGGAGATATACGCAGTATTTT. Protein product: CASSQAMRVSGGRYTQYF.

This clone was seen a single time. The genes are TRBV6-4 and TRBJ2-5; possible D gene TRBD1, 6 bases. Germline V lookup: CDR1 MRHNA, CDR2 SNTAGT. This CDR3 has 16 residues. V lost 1 base, J lost 1 base, and 13 bases lay in between. CDR3 loop: CASSDYRYRAQETQYF. The CDR3 DNA follows: TGTGCCAGCAGTGACTACCGGTACAGGGCCCAAGAGACCCAGTACTTC.

The chain combines TRBV28 with TRBJ2-6; TRBD1 might be the D (6 bases). Trimming stripped 6 bases from V and 2 bases from J, with 14 bases between. Germline V gives CDR1 MDHEN, CDR2 SYDVKM. The CDR3 totals 16 residues. The CDR3 DNA reads TGTGCCAGCAGGTTCCAGGGGCTAACTGGGGCCAACGTCCTGACTTTC. Amino acid sequence: CASRFQGLTGANVLTF. Full variable domain (rest looked up from reference TRBV28 and TRBJ2-6): DVKVTQSSRYLVKRTGEKVFLECVQDMDHENMFWYRQDPGLGLRLIYFSYDVKMKEKGDIPEGYSVSREKKERFSLILESASTNQTSMYLCASRFQGLTGANVLTFGAGSRLTVL.

The chain carries TRBV11-2 and TRBJ2-5, with TRBD2 matching over 7 bases. Trimming took 11 bases from V and 2 from J; bases not matched to a gene: 8. Germline-derived CDR1 and CDR2 are SGHAT and FQNNGV. The CDR3 sequence is 13 residues long. The CDR3 is CAAGASVQETQYF. In DNA, the CDR3 is TGTGCCGCGGGAGCTAGCGTACAAGAGACCCAGTACTTC. Combining the CDR3 with reference TRBV11-2 and TRBJ2-5 gives the whole variable domain EAGVAQSPRYKIIEKRQSVAFWCNPISGHATLYWYQQILGQGPKLLIQFQNNGVVDDSQLPKDRFSAERLKGVDSTLKIQPAKLEDSAVYLCAAGASVQETQYFGPGTRLLVL.

This clone has just a few counts. The J gene is TRBJ1-6, the V gene TRBV5-1, with 10 bases aligning to TRBD1. With V trimmed by 3 bases and J by 7 bases, 7 bases remained unmatched. This CDR3 has 16 amino acids. Per germline, CDR1 SGHRS and CDR2 YFSETQ. CDR3 in DNA: TGCGCCAGCAGCTGGGGGACAGGGGTAGTGAATTCACCCCTCCACTTT. It encodes CASSWGTGVVNSPLHF.

The chain links TRBV30 to TRBJ1-2; D ambiguous. Germline CDR1 reads GTSNPN; CDR2 reads SVGIG (reference sequence). V lost 0 bases and J 0 bases, leaving 11 bases between the germline ends. This CDR3 is 15 amino acids long. Written as DNA, the CDR3 is TGTGCCTGGAGTGTACAGAGAAGAGCTAACTATGGCTACACCTTC. It yields the protein CAWSVQRRANYGYTF.

The V call is TRBV5-4, the J call TRBJ1-1; D may be TRBD1 (5 bases). This CDR3 has 16 amino acids. V lost 4 bases and J lost 4, with 20 bases in between. CDR1 is SGHNT, CDR2 YYREEE, per germline (reference sequence). The DNA for the CDR3 is TGTGCCAGCAGCCCCGCATACACGGGGGAGCTCACTGAAGCTTTCTTT. Translation gives CASSPAYTGELTEAFF. Supplemented by reference TRBV5-4 and TRBJ1-1, the full variable domain reads ETGVTQSPTHLIKTRGQQVTLRCSSQSGHNTVSWYQQALGQGPQFIFQYYREEENGRGNFPPRFSGLQFPNYSSELNVNALELDDSALYLCASSPAYTGELTEAFFGQGTRLTVV.

V is TRBV5-1 and J is TRBJ1-4; D remains unclear. In germline, CDR1 is SGHRS, CDR2 YFSETQ. This CDR3 spans 14 amino acids. V was trimmed by 0 bases and J by 3 bases, leaving 6 bases between them. Here the CDR3 DNA reads TGCGCCAGCAGCTTGGCCCGTCCTAATGAAAAACTGTTTTTT. Its translation: CASSLARPNEKLFF.

The chain combines TRBV7-9 with TRBJ2-2, with 7 bases matching TRBD1. V lost 4 bases, J lost 4 bases, and 6 bases stayed unmatched. CDR1 SEHNR and CDR2 FQNEAQ come from the germline V gene (reference sequence). This CDR3 spans 15 amino acids. CDR3 sequence reads: CASSSDRAGTGELFF. CDR3 sequence (DNA): TGTGCCAGCAGCTCCGACAGGGCGGGCACCGGGGAGCTGTTTTTT.

The rearrangement links TRBV25-1 to TRBJ1-1; D perhaps matches TRBD1 (6 bases). Germline CDR1 is MGHDK and CDR2 is SYGVNS. This CDR3 spans 14 amino acids. Trimming removed 5 bases at V and 4 bases at J, with 14 bases between. The CDR3 here is CASSPSRGFTEAFF. The CDR3 DNA reads TGTGCCAGCAGTCCCAGCAGGGGTTTCACTGAAGCTTTCTTT.